This T cell receptor (beta chain) emerged from a study of CD8 T cells in Susac syndrome. TEMRA cells underwent FACS enrichment and CD8+ and CD4+ T cells underwent negative isolation. It was with random hexamers that roughly 0.5 to 1 ug RNA was reverse transcribed. MiXCR, applied by TCRdb to the immunoSEQ multiplex PCR reads, yields one record per CDR3 protein. The sample lists some 130,000 distinct CDR3 sequences, less than 95% occurring once. The source material was CD4+ T cells from PBMCs. This clonotype originated in a human donor with multiple sclerosis.

Here the CDR3 DNA reads TGTGCCAGCAGACTTGCCGGGGATACGCAGTATTTT. It yields the protein CASRLAGDTQYF. The gene calls are TRBV27 and TRBJ2-3; no reliable D call. The CDR3 totals 12 residues. The germline gives CDR1 MNHEY, CDR2 SMNVEV (reference sequence). V lost 6 bases to trimming and J lost 6 bases, with 10 bases between them.